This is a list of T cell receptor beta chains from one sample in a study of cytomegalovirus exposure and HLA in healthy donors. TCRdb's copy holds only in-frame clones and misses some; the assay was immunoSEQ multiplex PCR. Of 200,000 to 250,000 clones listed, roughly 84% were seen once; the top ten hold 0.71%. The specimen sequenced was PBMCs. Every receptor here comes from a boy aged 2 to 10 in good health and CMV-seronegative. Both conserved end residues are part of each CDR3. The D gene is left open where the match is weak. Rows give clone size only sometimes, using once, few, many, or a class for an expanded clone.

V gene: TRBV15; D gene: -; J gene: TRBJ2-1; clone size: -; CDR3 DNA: TGTGCCACCAGCAGAGATCCGCGAGCGCCAAGCTCCTACAATGAGCAGTTCTTC; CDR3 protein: CATSRDPRAPSSYNEQFF
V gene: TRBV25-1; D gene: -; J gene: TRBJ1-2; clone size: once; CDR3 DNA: TGTGCCAGCAGTGATCGAGGACATGGCTATGGCTACACCTTC; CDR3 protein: CASSDRGHGYGYTF
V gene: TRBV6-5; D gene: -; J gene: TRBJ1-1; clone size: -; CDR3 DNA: TGTGCCAGCAGTTACGAGGGATTGACTGAAGCTTTCTTT; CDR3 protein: CASSYEGLTEAFF
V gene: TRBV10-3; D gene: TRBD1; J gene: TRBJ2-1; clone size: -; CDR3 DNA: TGTGCCATCAGTGCAGCGACAGGGGGTACGTACAATGAGCAGTTCTTC; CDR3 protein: CAISAATGGTYNEQFF
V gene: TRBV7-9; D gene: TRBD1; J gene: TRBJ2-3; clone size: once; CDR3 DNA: TGTGCCAGCAGCTCAGTTGGACAGGGCGGATGGACAGATACGCAGTATTTT; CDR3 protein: CASSSVGQGGWTDTQYF
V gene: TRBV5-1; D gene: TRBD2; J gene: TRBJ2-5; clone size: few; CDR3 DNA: TGCGCCAGCAGTAGGGTCGGGAGGGCCCTGGAGACCCAGTACTTC; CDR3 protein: CASSRVGRALETQYF
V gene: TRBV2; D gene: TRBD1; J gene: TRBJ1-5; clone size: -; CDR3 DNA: TGTGCCAGCAGTGAAGACAGGGGGCTCAATCAGCCCCAGCATTTT; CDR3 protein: CASSEDRGLNQPQHF
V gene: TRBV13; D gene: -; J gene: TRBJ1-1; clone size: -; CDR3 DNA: TGTGCCAGCAGCTTAAGAGGCATGAACACTGAAGCTTTCTTT; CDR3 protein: CASSLRGMNTEAFF
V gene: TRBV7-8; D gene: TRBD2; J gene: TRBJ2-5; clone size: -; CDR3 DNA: TGTGCCAGCAGCTCACTAGCGGGAGGGGCTGAAGAGACCCAGTACTTC; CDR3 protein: CASSSLAGGAEETQYF
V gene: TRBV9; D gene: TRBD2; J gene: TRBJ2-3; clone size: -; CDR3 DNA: TGTGCCAGCAGCGAGGGACTGAGGCTACTAGCGGGGGTAGATACGCAGTATTTT; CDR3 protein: CASSEGLRLLAGVDTQYF
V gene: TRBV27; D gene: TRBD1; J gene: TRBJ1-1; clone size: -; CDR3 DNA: TGTGCCAGCAGTTTATCCGGGGCAGGGGGTACTGAAGCTTTCTTT; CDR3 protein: CASSLSGAGGTEAFF
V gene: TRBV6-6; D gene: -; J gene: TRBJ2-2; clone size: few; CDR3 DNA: TGTGCCAGCAGTTACTCCGGAGAGTACCCCGGGGAGCTGTTTTTT; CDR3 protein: CASSYSGEYPGELFF
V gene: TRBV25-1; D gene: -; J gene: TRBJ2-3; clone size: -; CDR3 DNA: TGTGCCACCGTGGTCGGGGTCAGCACAGATACGCAGTATTTT; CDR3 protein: CATVVGVSTDTQYF
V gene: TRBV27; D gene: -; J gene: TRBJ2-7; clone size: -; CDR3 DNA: TGTGCCAGCAGTACCCCCTACGAGCAGTACTTC; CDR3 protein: CASSTPYEQYF
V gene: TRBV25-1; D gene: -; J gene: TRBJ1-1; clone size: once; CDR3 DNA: TGTGCCAGCAGTGAATATAGAGGGAACACTGAAGCTTTCTTT; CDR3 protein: CASSEYRGNTEAFF
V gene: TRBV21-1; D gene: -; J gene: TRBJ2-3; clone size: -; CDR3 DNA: TGTGCCAGCAGCAAATCCCAGGGGGCGGTGGCAGATACGCAGTATTTT; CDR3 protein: CASSKSQGAVADTQYF
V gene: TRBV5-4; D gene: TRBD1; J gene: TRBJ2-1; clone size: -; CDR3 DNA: TGTGCCAGCAGCTCGCCAAACAGGGGGAGCAATGAGCAGTTCTTC; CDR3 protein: CASSSPNRGSNEQFF
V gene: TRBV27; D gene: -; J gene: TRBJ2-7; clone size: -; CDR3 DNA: TGTGCCAGCACCTCAGGGGTGTTTAGAGGGCAGAGAACCTACGAGCAGTACTTC; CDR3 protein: CASTSGVFRGQRTYEQYF
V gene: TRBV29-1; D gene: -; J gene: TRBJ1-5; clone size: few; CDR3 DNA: TGCAGCGTTGTGGCAGGTACGAGTCAGCCCCAGCATTTT; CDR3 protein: CSVVAGTSQPQHF
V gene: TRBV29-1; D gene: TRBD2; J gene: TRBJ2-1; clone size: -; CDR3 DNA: TGCAGCTCCGGAGGTGGGGGGGCCTACAATGAGCAGTTCTTC; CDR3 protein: CSSGGGGAYNEQFF
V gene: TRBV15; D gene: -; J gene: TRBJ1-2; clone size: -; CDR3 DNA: TGTGCCACCAGCAGAGAAAGAGAACCGAACTATGGCTACACCTTC; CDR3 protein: CATSREREPNYGYTF
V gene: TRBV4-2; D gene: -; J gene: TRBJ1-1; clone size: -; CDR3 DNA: TGTGCCAGCAGTCCCGGGAGTGAAGCTTTCTTT; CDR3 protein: CASSPGSEAFF
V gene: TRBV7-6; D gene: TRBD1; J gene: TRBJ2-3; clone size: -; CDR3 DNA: TGTGCCAGCAGTCATACCCGGGCGGGACAGGAACAATATTTGAGCACAGATACGCAGTATTTT; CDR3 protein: CASSHTRAGQEQYLSTDTQYF
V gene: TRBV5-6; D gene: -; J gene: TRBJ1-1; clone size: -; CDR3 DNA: TGTGCCAGCAGCTTGGGGCTGGGGACAAACACTGAAGCTTTCTTT; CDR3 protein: CASSLGLGTNTEAFF
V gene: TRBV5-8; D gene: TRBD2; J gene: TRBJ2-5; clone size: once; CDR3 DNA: TGTGCCAGCAGCTTGGGGACTAGCGTACAAGAGACCCAGTACTTC; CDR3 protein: CASSLGTSVQETQYF
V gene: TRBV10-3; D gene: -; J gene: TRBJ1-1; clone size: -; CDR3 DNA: TGTGCCATCAGAAATTGGGGGGTAAAGATGAACACTGAAGCTTTCTTT; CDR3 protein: CAIRNWGVKMNTEAFF
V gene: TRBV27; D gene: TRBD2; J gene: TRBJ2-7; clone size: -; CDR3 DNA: TGTGCCACCGCCCGGCTAGCGGCCTCCTACGAGCAGTACTTC; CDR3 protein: CATARLAASYEQYF
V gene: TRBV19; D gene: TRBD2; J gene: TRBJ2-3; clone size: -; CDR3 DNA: TGTGCCAGTAGTATTCCAGCGGCTAGCGGGATTGGTACGCAGTATTTT; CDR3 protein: CASSIPAASGIGTQYF
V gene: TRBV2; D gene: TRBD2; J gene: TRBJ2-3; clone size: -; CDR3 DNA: TGTGCCTCCGGGGGGGAGAGGGGGAATACGCAGTATTTT; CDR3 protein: CASGGERGNTQYF
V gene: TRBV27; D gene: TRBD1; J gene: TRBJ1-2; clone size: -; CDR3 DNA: TGTGTCACGGCCGCAGGGGGCAATTCTGGCTACACCTTC; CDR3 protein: CVTAAGGNSGYTF
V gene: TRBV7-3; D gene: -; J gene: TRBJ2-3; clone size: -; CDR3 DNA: TGTGCCAGCAGCTTAGGGCAGGACACAGATACGCAGTATTTT; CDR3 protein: CASSLGQDTDTQYF
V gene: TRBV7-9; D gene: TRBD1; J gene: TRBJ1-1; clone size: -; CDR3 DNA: TGTGCCAGCAGACCCAAAGAACAGGGGGGCGGCACTGAAGCTTTCTTT; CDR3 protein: CASRPKEQGGGTEAFF
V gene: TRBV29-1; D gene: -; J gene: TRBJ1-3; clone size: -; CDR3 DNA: TGCAGCGTTGAAGGGACGGGGGGAGGAAACACCATATATTTT; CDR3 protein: CSVEGTGGGNTIYF
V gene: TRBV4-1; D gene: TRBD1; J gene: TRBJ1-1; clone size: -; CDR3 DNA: TGCGCCAGCAGCCAAGATCAGGGGGTGAGAACTGAAGCTTTCTTT; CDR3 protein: CASSQDQGVRTEAFF
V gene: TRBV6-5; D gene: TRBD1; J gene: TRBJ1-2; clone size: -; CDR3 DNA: TGTGCCAGCAGGGGGGACAGGGACTTCTATGGCTACACCTTC; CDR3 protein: CASRGDRDFYGYTF
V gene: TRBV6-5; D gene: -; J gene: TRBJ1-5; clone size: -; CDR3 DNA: TGTGCCAGCAGTCCCGACAGAAATCAGCCCCAGCATTTT; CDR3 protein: CASSPDRNQPQHF
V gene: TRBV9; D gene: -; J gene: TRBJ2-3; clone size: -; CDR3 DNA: TGTGCCAGCAGCGTCGCGGCAGATACGCAGTATTTT; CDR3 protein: CASSVAADTQYF
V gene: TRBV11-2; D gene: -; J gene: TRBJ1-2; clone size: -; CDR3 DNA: TGTGCCAGCAGCTTAGATATCCAGACTAACTATGGCTACACCTTC; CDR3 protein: CASSLDIQTNYGYTF
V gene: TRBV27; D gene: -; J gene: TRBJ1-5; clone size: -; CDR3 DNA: TGTGCCAGCAGTTCGACCGGGACACGGAATCAGCCCCAGCATTTT; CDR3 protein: CASSSTGTRNQPQHF
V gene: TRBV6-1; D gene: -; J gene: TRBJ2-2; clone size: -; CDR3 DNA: TGTGCCAGCAGTGGCAGGGGCCTTAACACCGGGGAGCTGTTTTTT; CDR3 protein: CASSGRGLNTGELFF
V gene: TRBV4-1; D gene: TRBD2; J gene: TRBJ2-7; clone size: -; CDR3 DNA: TGCGCCAGCAGCCAAGATCTGGATAGCGGGAGTCTGTCCGATAAACACGAGCAGTACTTC; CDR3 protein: CASSQDLDSGSLSDKHEQYF
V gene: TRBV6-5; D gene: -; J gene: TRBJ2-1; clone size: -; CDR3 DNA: TGTGCCAGCAGTTACTCGAGGCGAGAGCAGTTCTTC; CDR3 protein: CASSYSRREQFF
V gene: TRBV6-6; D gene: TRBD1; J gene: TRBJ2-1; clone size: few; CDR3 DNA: TGTGCCAGCAACTCAGGACAGGGCTCCTACAATGAGCAGTTCTTC; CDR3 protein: CASNSGQGSYNEQFF
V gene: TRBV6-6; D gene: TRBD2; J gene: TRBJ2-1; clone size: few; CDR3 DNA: TGTGCCAGCAGTTACGAGACTAGCGGCAATGAGCAGTTCTTC; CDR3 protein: CASSYETSGNEQFF
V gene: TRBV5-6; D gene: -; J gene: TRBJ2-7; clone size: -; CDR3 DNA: TGTGCCAGCAGCGCACAACAGGACGAGCAGTACTTC; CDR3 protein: CASSAQQDEQYF
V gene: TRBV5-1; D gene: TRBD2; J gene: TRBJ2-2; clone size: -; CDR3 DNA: TGCGCCAGCAGCAGTCTAGCGGGTACCGGGGAGCTGTTTTTT; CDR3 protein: CASSSLAGTGELFF
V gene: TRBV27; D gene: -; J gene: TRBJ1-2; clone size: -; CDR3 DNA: TGTGCCAGCAGTCTCGGACAGCCGGCTCTCTATGGCTACACCTTC; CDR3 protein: CASSLGQPALYGYTF
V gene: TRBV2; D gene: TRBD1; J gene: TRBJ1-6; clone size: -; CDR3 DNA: TGTGCCAGCGGACAGGACCATAATTCACCCCTCCACTTT; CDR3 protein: CASGQDHNSPLHF
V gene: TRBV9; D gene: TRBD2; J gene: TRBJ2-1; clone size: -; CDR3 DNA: TGTGCCAGCAGCGTAGCGGGGGGGATGGGGAATGAGCAGTTCTTC; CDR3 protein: CASSVAGGMGNEQFF